These T cell receptor beta chains were read from a single sample in a study of beta chain features in type 1 diabetes. Profiling relied on immunoSEQ multiplex PCR, and the TCRdb table lists in-frame clones only, not all of them. The data hold about 360,000 clones, with roughly an eighth observed a single time. Sequencing was carried out using naive CD4+ T cells from blood. These TCRs come from a man younger than 35 in good health. CDR3s include the opening cysteine and the closing phenylalanine or tryptophan. The D gene is left open where the match is weak. Size is stated for part of the rows, as once, few or many counts, or as a class when the clone is expanded.

>.|14|TRBJ1-2|TRBV7-2|TRBD1
TGTGCCAGCAGCCCAGGGACAGCTAACTATGGCTACACCTTC
CASSPGTANYGYTF
>few|14|TRBJ2-2|TRBV14|.
TGTGCCAGCAGCCAAGGCAGAATCACCGGGGAGCTGTTTTTT
CASSQGRITGELFF
>.|14|TRBJ2-5|TRBV5-1|.
TGCGCCAGCAGCTTGGAGCAGGGATGGGAGACCCAGTACTTC
CASSLEQGWETQYF
>.|12|TRBJ2-1|TRBV11-3|.
TGTGCCAGCAGCTTAGGGGGCCGAGAGCAGTTCTTC
CASSLGGREQFF
>.|12|TRBJ2-1|TRBV21-1|.
TGTGCCAGCAGCAAAGTAGCCCATGAGCAGTTCTTC
CASSKVAHEQFF
>few|12|TRBJ1-4|TRBV18|.
TGTGCCAGCTCTCCCATCGGTGAAAAACTGTTTTTT
CASSPIGEKLFF
>.|13|TRBJ1-2|TRBV11-2|.
TGTGCCAGCAGCCCGGAGTACCGCTATGGCTACACCTTC
CASSPEYRYGYTF
>.|13|TRBJ1-1|TRBV5-4|.
TGTGCCAGCAGCCCAATGGACAGTACTGAAGCTTTCTTT
CASSPMDSTEAFF
>.|14|TRBJ2-5|TRBV11-3|.
TGTGCCAGCAGCCGAGGAGGTCCCCAAGAGACCCAGTACTTC
CASSRGGPQETQYF
>few|14|TRBJ2-2|TRBV5-1|.
TGCGCCAGCAGCTTGGCGGCGAACACCGGGGAGCTGTTTTTT
CASSLAANTGELFF
>few|19|TRBJ2-4|TRBV5-6|TRBD1
TGTGCCAGCAGCTATGGAACGGGACAGGGCTGGGTAGCCAAAAACATTCAGTACTTC
CASSYGTGQGWVAKNIQYF
>few|13|TRBJ2-5|TRBV5-1|TRBD2
TGCGCCAGCAGCGAAGCGGGAGGAGAGACCCAGTACTTC
CASSEAGGETQYF
>.|14|TRBJ1-2|TRBV5-6|TRBD1
TGTGCCAGCAGCCTACAGGGGACGAACTATGGCTACACCTTC
CASSLQGTNYGYTF
>.|17|TRBJ2-3|TRBV10-3|TRBD2
TGTGCCATCAGTGAAGCTAGCGGGCTCGCCAACACAGATACGCAGTATTTT
CAISEASGLANTDTQYF
>.|15|TRBJ1-5|TRBV28|.
TGTGCCAGCAGTTTGCGAACAGCCCGCAATCAGCCCCAGCATTTT
CASSLRTARNQPQHF
>few|14|TRBJ1-2|TRBV19|TRBD1
TGTGCCAGTAGTTCAACAGGGGTTATCTATGGCTACACCTTC
CASSSTGVIYGYTF
>few|13|TRBJ2-5|TRBV18|.
TGTGCCAGCACAATGGCACCACAAGAGACCCAGTACTTC
CASTMAPQETQYF
>.|16|TRBJ1-5|TRBV21-1|.
TGTGCCAGCAGCAGACCACCGGGTCCACTAAATCAGCCCCAGCATTTT
CASSRPPGPLNQPQHF
>.|16|TRBJ2-1|TRBV21-1|.
TGTGCCAGCAGCAAACGGGGGACTAGCGTATACAATGAGCAGTTCTTC
CASSKRGTSVYNEQFF
>.|16|TRBJ2-6|TRBV27|.
TGTGCCAGCAGTCTGGCGGGGATCTCTGGGGCCAACGTCCTGACTTTC
CASSLAGISGANVLTF
>few|14|TRBJ2-1|TRBV7-2|.
TGTGCCAGCAGCTTAGGGGGCAGGTACAATGAGCAGTTCTTC
CASSLGGRYNEQFF
>.|16|TRBJ1-2|TRBV19|.
TGTGCCAGTAGTATCCTTACTGGACAGAAGAACTATGGCTACACCTTC
CASSILTGQKNYGYTF
>few|14|TRBJ2-1|TRBV19|.
TGTGCCAGTAGGCCCGCGGGCTCCTACAATGAGCAGTTCTTC
CASRPAGSYNEQFF
>.|14|TRBJ2-7|TRBV4-3|.
TGCGCCAGCAGCCAAGAAGTCAGGTTGTACGAGCAGTACTTC
CASSQEVRLYEQYF
>.|13|TRBJ2-1|TRBV11-1|.
TGTGCCAGCAGCCCCGACTCCCACAATGAGCAGTTCTTC
CASSPDSHNEQFF
>.|14|TRBJ2-2|TRBV11-1|.
TGTGCCAGCAGTCTCGACAGGCTAAACGGGGAGCTGTTTTTT
CASSLDRLNGELFF
>few|17|TRBJ2-3|TRBV9|TRBD2
TGTGCCAGCAGCTCCCCGGGAGCGGGAGTGCTCACAGATACGCAGTATTTT
CASSSPGAGVLTDTQYF
>few|13|TRBJ2-1|TRBV7-9|.
TGTGCCAGCACTGAGACAGTCTACAATGAGCAGTTCTTC
CASTETVYNEQFF
>.|16|TRBJ2-2|TRBV9|.
TGTGCCAGCAGCACACGTGGAGACGCGGCGGTACGGGAGCTGTTTTTT
CASSTRGDAAVRELFF
>.|17|TRBJ2-4|TRBV4-3|.
TGCGCCAGCAGCCGCCTAGGCCCTGGGACACCCAAAAACATTCAGTACTTC
CASSRLGPGTPKNIQYF
>.|13|TRBJ1-2|TRBV11-2|TRBD1
TGTGCCAGCCGACAGGGGAACGACTATGGCTACACCTTC
CASRQGNDYGYTF
>.|14|TRBJ2-1|TRBV18|.
TGTGCCAGCTTACCTGGACAGAGGAACAATGAGCAGTTCTTC
CASLPGQRNNEQFF
>.|14|TRBJ2-7|TRBV18|.
TGTGCCAGCTCACCGGCTTCCAAACCCTACGAGCAGTACTTC
CASSPASKPYEQYF
>few|13|TRBJ2-1|TRBV15|.
TGTGCCACCAGCAGAGATTCCACTAATGAGCAGTTCTTC
CATSRDSTNEQFF
>few|11|TRBJ2-7|TRBV2|.
TGTGCCAGCAGTGACCAGTACGAGCAGTACTTC
CASSDQYEQYF
>few|15|TRBJ2-1|TRBV11-1|TRBD2
TGTGCCAGCAGCAGAGGGAGGGGCACGGGGAATGAGCAGTTCTTC
CASSRGRGTGNEQFF
>.|15|TRBJ2-7|TRBV19|.
TGTGCCAGTAGATCACTGCAGGGTACTGGCTACGAGCAGTACTTC
CASRSLQGTGYEQYF
>.|12|TRBJ2-7|TRBV7-9|.
TGTGCCAGCAGCTTAGGGGTAGCCGAGCAGTACTTC
CASSLGVAEQYF
>few|14|TRBJ2-4|TRBV15|.
TGTGCCACCAGCAGGCCCGGACAGAAAAACATTCAGTACTTC
CATSRPGQKNIQYF
>.|13|TRBJ2-3|TRBV5-1|.
TGCGCCAGCAGCTTTGGAGGGATAGATACGCAGTATTTT
CASSFGGIDTQYF
>few|16|TRBJ2-1|TRBV9|.
TGTGCCAGCAGCGTAGCAGGCAGGGGCCGTTACAATGAGCAGTTCTTC
CASSVAGRGRYNEQFF
>few|14|TRBJ1-1|TRBV7-2|.
TGTGCCAGCAGCTTAGTACAGAAGAACACTGAAGCTTTCTTT
CASSLVQKNTEAFF
>.|15|TRBJ2-6|TRBV28|TRBD2
TGTGCCGGACAGCGGGGGTCCTCTGGGGCCAACGTCCTGACTTTC
CAGQRGSSGANVLTF
>.|13|TRBJ1-1|TRBV10-3|.
TGTGCCACCAAGGGGGGGATGAACACTGAAGCTTTCTTT
CATKGGMNTEAFF
>few|14|TRBJ2-5|TRBV7-9|TRBD2
TGTGCCAGCAGCTTAAATCTAGCGGGGGAGACCCAGTACTTC
CASSLNLAGETQYF
>few|13|TRBJ1-2|TRBV7-2|.
TGTGCCAGCAGCTTAGCATTGAACTTAGGCTACACCTTC
CASSLALNLGYTF
>few|14|TRBJ2-1|TRBV7-9|TRBD2
TGTGCCAGCAGCCCCACCGGGGGGGCCAATGAGCAGTTCTTC
CASSPTGGANEQFF
>.|16|TRBJ1-3|TRBV7-9|TRBD1
TGTGCCAGCAGCGCCGGACAGGCAACTCCTGGAAACACCATATATTTT
CASSAGQATPGNTIYF
>.|14|TRBJ2-7|TRBV18|TRBD1
TGTGCCAGCTCACCAGGGACAGGCCCCTACGAGCAGTACTTC
CASSPGTGPYEQYF
>few|14|TRBJ2-1|TRBV18|TRBD2
TGTGCCAGCTCACGCGGGGGTTCCTACAATGAGCAGTTCTTC
CASSRGGSYNEQFF
>.|17|TRBJ2-7|TRBV10-3|.
TGTGCCATCAGTGAATGGGTAGGGGCCCCAGGTAGTGGCGAGCAGTACTTC
CAISEWVGAPGSGEQYF